This is a list of T cell receptor beta chains from one sample in a study of OX40 agonist ivuxolimab in advanced cancers. Sequencing was performed with immunoSEQ multiplex PCR; in TCRdb, only in-frame clones are kept and a portion is missing. The sample carries around 74,000 clones, 80% to 90% recorded once. The sequencing used CD4+ or CD8+ T cells sorted from blood, collected in a trial of the OX40 agonist ivuxolimab. The receptors derive from an adult with an advanced solid tumor such as melanoma, head and neck, liver or kidney cancer. The CDR3 runs from the conserved cysteine through the conserved F or W. The D gene is left open where the match is weak. Where a row states a size, it is once, few, many or the class of an expanded clone; other rows omit it.

j_call: TRBJ2-1; d_call: TRBD2; v_call: TRBV5-1; clone_size: -; cdr3_nt: TGCGCCAGCAGCCGAGCGACTAGCGGGGGGCCGAGGGAGCAGTTCTTC; cdr3_aa: CASSRATSGGPREQFF
j_call: TRBJ2-3; d_call: -; v_call: TRBV21-1; clone_size: -; cdr3_nt: TGTGCCAGCAGCCCTAGTAGTGAGGGGGGCTGGACAGATACGCAGTATTTT; cdr3_aa: CASSPSSEGGWTDTQYF
j_call: TRBJ2-1; d_call: -; v_call: TRBV11-2; clone_size: -; cdr3_nt: TGTGCCAGCAGCTTAGATCGAACTAGTTGGTACAATGAGCAGTTCTTC; cdr3_aa: CASSLDRTSWYNEQFF
j_call: TRBJ1-1; d_call: -; v_call: TRBV5-1; clone_size: once; cdr3_nt: TGCGCCAGCAGCCCGGAGGGGTGGGGTCAGTTCAACACTGAAGCTTTCTTT; cdr3_aa: CASSPEGWGQFNTEAFF
j_call: TRBJ1-2; d_call: -; v_call: TRBV18; clone_size: -; cdr3_nt: TGTGCCAGCTCACCAAAATTACAGCAGGGAGGTAACTATGGCTACACCTTC; cdr3_aa: CASSPKLQQGGNYGYTF
j_call: TRBJ1-5; d_call: -; v_call: TRBV5-6; clone_size: -; cdr3_nt: TGTGCCAGCAGCTTGGCCCTTGGGGTTAGCAATCAGCCCCAGCATTTT; cdr3_aa: CASSLALGVSNQPQHF
j_call: TRBJ2-7; d_call: -; v_call: TRBV23-1; clone_size: -; cdr3_nt: TGCGCCAGCAGTCAATCGGAGGTTTATCGTCTCGAGCAGTACTTC; cdr3_aa: CASSQSEVYRLEQYF
j_call: TRBJ2-2; d_call: -; v_call: TRBV7-7; clone_size: -; cdr3_nt: TGTGCCAGCAGCGATCAAGTCGCGGGGGAGCTGTTTTTT; cdr3_aa: CASSDQVAGELFF
j_call: TRBJ2-7; d_call: -; v_call: TRBV29-1; clone_size: -; cdr3_nt: TGCAGCGTTGAAATTACGACATCCGAGCAGTACTTC; cdr3_aa: CSVEITTSEQYF
j_call: TRBJ1-1; d_call: TRBD1; v_call: TRBV25-1; clone_size: -; cdr3_nt: TGTGCCAGCAGTGAACCTGGACAGGGGGCTGAAGCTTTCTTT; cdr3_aa: CASSEPGQGAEAFF
j_call: TRBJ1-5; d_call: -; v_call: TRBV6-1; clone_size: -; cdr3_nt: TGTGCCAGCAGTGTGGCCGGTAATAGCAATCAGCCCCAGCATTTT; cdr3_aa: CASSVAGNSNQPQHF
j_call: TRBJ2-2; d_call: -; v_call: TRBV21-1; clone_size: -; cdr3_nt: TGTGCCAGCATTTCCGACCGTCTAGCGGGAGAGGTCGGGGAGCTGTTTTTT; cdr3_aa: CASISDRLAGEVGELFF
j_call: TRBJ1-2; d_call: -; v_call: TRBV7-9; clone_size: -; cdr3_nt: TGTGCCAGCAGCCTCGGGGTAGTGGAAGGTGGCTACACCTTC; cdr3_aa: CASSLGVVEGGYTF
j_call: TRBJ2-3; d_call: TRBD1; v_call: TRBV15; clone_size: -; cdr3_nt: TGTGCCTCTACCCGGGACAGTGCCACAGATACGCAGTATTTT; cdr3_aa: CASTRDSATDTQYF
j_call: TRBJ2-1; d_call: TRBD2; v_call: TRBV18; clone_size: -; cdr3_nt: TGTGCCAGCTCACCGACCCTTAGACTAGCGGGGGGGAATTCCTACAATGAGCAGTTCTTC; cdr3_aa: CASSPTLRLAGGNSYNEQFF
j_call: TRBJ1-2; d_call: TRBD1; v_call: TRBV25-1; clone_size: once; cdr3_nt: TGTGCCAGCAGTGGTCGGGACAGGGGGCAGGATGGCTACACCTTC; cdr3_aa: CASSGRDRGQDGYTF
j_call: TRBJ1-5; d_call: -; v_call: TRBV10-2; clone_size: -; cdr3_nt: TGCGCCAGCAGTTGGTCGAGAGGACGCAATCAGCCCCAGCATTTT; cdr3_aa: CASSWSRGRNQPQHF
j_call: TRBJ2-7; d_call: -; v_call: TRBV30; clone_size: few; cdr3_nt: TGTGCCGTGGGGAGGACAGTCTACGAGCAGTACTTC; cdr3_aa: CAVGRTVYEQYF
j_call: TRBJ1-4; d_call: -; v_call: TRBV5-1; clone_size: -; cdr3_nt: TGCGCCAGCAGCTTGGGACAAACTAATGAAAAACTGTTTTTT; cdr3_aa: CASSLGQTNEKLFF
j_call: TRBJ2-5; d_call: -; v_call: TRBV27; clone_size: once; cdr3_nt: TGTGCCAGCAGTTCGCGTGGCCAAGAGACCCAGTACTTC; cdr3_aa: CASSSRGQETQYF
j_call: TRBJ1-2; d_call: -; v_call: TRBV5-1; clone_size: -; cdr3_nt: TGCGCCAGCAGCTTGGGCGACAGTCTCTATGGCTACACCTTC; cdr3_aa: CASSLGDSLYGYTF
j_call: TRBJ2-7; d_call: TRBD1; v_call: TRBV5-6; clone_size: -; cdr3_nt: TGTGCCAGCAGCCGGGGACAGGGGCTAATCGAGCAGTACTTC; cdr3_aa: CASSRGQGLIEQYF
j_call: TRBJ2-1; d_call: TRBD2; v_call: TRBV6-5; clone_size: few; cdr3_nt: TGTGCCACCTCGGGACTAGCGGGAGTAGGGGATGAGCAGTTCTTC; cdr3_aa: CATSGLAGVGDEQFF
j_call: TRBJ2-1; d_call: -; v_call: TRBV9; clone_size: few; cdr3_nt: TGTGCCAGCAGCGTAGACGGGCTAGCGTACAATGAGCAGTTCTTC; cdr3_aa: CASSVDGLAYNEQFF
j_call: TRBJ2-5; d_call: -; v_call: TRBV5-6; clone_size: -; cdr3_nt: TGTGCCAGCAGCTTGAGGGTCAGTCAGGAGACCCAGTACTTC; cdr3_aa: CASSLRVSQETQYF
j_call: TRBJ1-5; d_call: -; v_call: TRBV10-3; clone_size: -; cdr3_nt: TGTGCCATCAGTGAATTCACTAATCAGCCCCAGCATTTT; cdr3_aa: CAISEFTNQPQHF
j_call: TRBJ2-3; d_call: -; v_call: TRBV4-2; clone_size: -; cdr3_nt: TGTGCCAGCAGCCAAGATGGGGGAGAGGGTTCAGATACGCAGTATTTT; cdr3_aa: CASSQDGGEGSDTQYF
j_call: TRBJ1-3; d_call: TRBD1; v_call: TRBV29-1; clone_size: -; cdr3_nt: TGCAGCGTTGAAGTCCCGACAGGGCCCCAGGGAAACACCATATATTTT; cdr3_aa: CSVEVPTGPQGNTIYF
j_call: TRBJ2-7; d_call: -; v_call: TRBV19; clone_size: -; cdr3_nt: TGTGCCAGTAGTGGATTAAACGGGAGAAGCTACGAGCAGTACTTC; cdr3_aa: CASSGLNGRSYEQYF
j_call: TRBJ2-7; d_call: -; v_call: TRBV27; clone_size: -; cdr3_nt: TGTGCCAGCAGTTTATCGGAGACTAGCGAGCAGTACTTC; cdr3_aa: CASSLSETSEQYF
j_call: TRBJ1-5; d_call: -; v_call: TRBV5-1; clone_size: -; cdr3_nt: TGCGCCAGCAGCTTGGACGGGGGAGGTGGCAATCAGCCCCAGCATTTT; cdr3_aa: CASSLDGGGGNQPQHF
j_call: TRBJ2-7; d_call: -; v_call: TRBV6-1; clone_size: -; cdr3_nt: TGTGCCAGCAGTGCGGACAGATCTACGGACCAGTACTTC; cdr3_aa: CASSADRSTDQYF
j_call: TRBJ2-1; d_call: TRBD1; v_call: TRBV30; clone_size: -; cdr3_nt: TGTGCCTGGAGCTCCGGGACAGGGGCATACAATGAGCAGTTCTTC; cdr3_aa: CAWSSGTGAYNEQFF
j_call: TRBJ1-2; d_call: -; v_call: TRBV7-2; clone_size: -; cdr3_nt: TGTGCCAGCAGCCGGACAGCGTCTGGCTACACCTTC; cdr3_aa: CASSRTASGYTF
j_call: TRBJ2-7; d_call: -; v_call: TRBV7-6; clone_size: -; cdr3_nt: TGTGCCAGCAGCCCGGGGGCGGGTGGAACCTACGAGCAGTACTTC; cdr3_aa: CASSPGAGGTYEQYF
j_call: TRBJ1-3; d_call: -; v_call: TRBV15; clone_size: -; cdr3_nt: TGTGCCACCAGCAGAGATCGACGGGTGACGGGAAACACCATATATTTT; cdr3_aa: CATSRDRRVTGNTIYF
j_call: TRBJ1-5; d_call: -; v_call: TRBV27; clone_size: -; cdr3_nt: TGTGCCAGCAGTCCCGCGTGGCCGCCCCAGCATTTT; cdr3_aa: CASSPAWPPQHF
j_call: TRBJ1-2; d_call: TRBD1; v_call: TRBV25-1; clone_size: few; cdr3_nt: TGTGCCAGCAGCCCCCGAAGTAGGACAGGGGCTGGCTACACCTTC; cdr3_aa: CASSPRSRTGAGYTF
j_call: TRBJ1-2; d_call: -; v_call: TRBV9; clone_size: -; cdr3_nt: TGTGCCAGCAGTGGGGGATTTAACTATGGCTACACCTTC; cdr3_aa: CASSGGFNYGYTF
j_call: TRBJ2-7; d_call: -; v_call: TRBV14; clone_size: -; cdr3_nt: TGTGCCAGCAGCCAAGTGAGCCAGTCCTACGAGCAGTACTTC; cdr3_aa: CASSQVSQSYEQYF
j_call: TRBJ1-1; d_call: -; v_call: TRBV10-2; clone_size: -; cdr3_nt: TGCGCCAGCAGCGCACAACAGGGAACCACTGAAGCTTTCTTT; cdr3_aa: CASSAQQGTTEAFF
j_call: TRBJ2-2; d_call: -; v_call: TRBV29-1; clone_size: -; cdr3_nt: TGCAGCGTTGCGGCCGGACACATCACCGGGGAGCTGTTTTTT; cdr3_aa: CSVAAGHITGELFF
j_call: TRBJ1-5; d_call: -; v_call: TRBV19; clone_size: few; cdr3_nt: TGTGCCAGTAGGACGGCAGGGACTAATCAGCCCCAGCATTTT; cdr3_aa: CASRTAGTNQPQHF